These T cell receptor beta chains were read from a single sample in a study of blood T cell repertoires in COVID-19. Assay used: immunoSEQ multiplex PCR; TCRdb lists only in-frame clones, some missing. The sample includes 300,000 to 350,000 clones, 87% of them seen just once. Material: peripheral blood. The source of these receptors is a man between 18 and 29 years old with active or convalescent COVID-19. CDR3s leave out the opening cysteine and the closing phenylalanine or tryptophan. D genes are given only for firm matches.

V: TRBV4-3
D: NA
CDR3: ASSQIASSYNEQF

V: TRBV6-5
D: NA
CDR3: ASNWYYEQY

V: TRBV9
D: NA
CDR3: ASRSTGTPAPDTQY

V: TRBV6-5
D: NA
CDR3: ASSYSSSNQPQH

V: TRBV11-2
D: TRBD1
CDR3: ASSFVDRGYGYT

V: TRBV27
D: NA
CDR3: ASSKSPSDRGYEQY

V: TRBV7-3
D: NA
CDR3: ASSHLGGIQETQY

V: TRBV5-4
D: NA
CDR3: ASSLENSPLH

V: TRBV4-3
D: TRBD2
CDR3: ASSQGGVLAGYTGELF

V: TRBV11-2
D: NA
CDR3: ASSPRWGAAQETQY

V: TRBV14
D: NA
CDR3: ASSQPGRGETQY

V: TRBV23-1
D: TRBD2
CDR3: ASRPGTSGRTEETQY

V: TRBV9
D: TRBD1
CDR3: ASSPSGTGGREQY

V: TRBV5-8
D: NA
CDR3: ASAGNYGYT

V: TRBV7-9
D: NA
CDR3: ASSLAGLPNEKLF

V: TRBV5-4
D: NA
CDR3: ASSLHGAYTDTQY

V: TRBV5-6
D: TRBD1
CDR3: ASSAKRGLEEKLF

V: TRBV7-2
D: NA
CDR3: ASSLGPLNTEAF

V: TRBV9
D: NA
CDR3: ASSADTLYNSPLH

V: TRBV19
D: TRBD2
CDR3: ASSIVAGGHNEQF

V: TRBV7-6
D: NA
CDR3: ASSAHRAENTEAF

V: TRBV28
D: NA
CDR3: ASRARLSEAF

V: TRBV6-6
D: TRBD2
CDR3: ASSYGLAIYEQY

V: TRBV7-6
D: TRBD2
CDR3: ASSAFPAGTSGGVDTQY

V: TRBV2
D: TRBD2
CDR3: ASSDLGTNLDEQF

V: TRBV11-2
D: TRBD2
CDR3: ASSLVPSGGYEQY

V: TRBV6-5
D: TRBD1
CDR3: ASRDRTSTDTQY

V: TRBV7-2
D: NA
CDR3: ASSPGGGGPYTEAF

V: TRBV7-9
D: TRBD2
CDR3: ASSPRDSSGAEQY

V: TRBV5-1
D: NA
CDR3: ASSTGVSPLH

V: TRBV9
D: NA
CDR3: ASSVQGTETQY

V: TRBV7-9
D: NA
CDR3: ASSATLPHTNGAF

V: TRBV28
D: TRBD1
CDR3: ASIQGLGQVSPLH

V: TRBV7-2
D: TRBD1
CDR3: ASSGTGGEGPQH

V: TRBV20-1
D: TRBD2
CDR3: PAGWTGELF

V: TRBV6-5
D: NA
CDR3: ASSYGGQWLSPLH

V: TRBV15
D: NA
CDR3: ATSRDYSLDGYT

V: TRBV2
D: NA
CDR3: ATAQGSRYGYT

V: TRBV15
D: NA
CDR3: ATSRARQADNSPLH

V: TRBV28
D: TRBD1
CDR3: ASSLPGTGGLNTEAF

V: TRBV24-1
D: TRBD1
CDR3: ATSTRDRVNEQF